This T cell receptor (beta chain) was recovered during a study of shared clonotypes between healthy human individuals. Profiled with immunoSEQ multiplex PCR; TCRdb holds only in-frame clones, not every one. Found here are 1.5 million to 2.5 million clones, roughly 94% of them singletons; the top ten hold 1% to 1.5%. V was trimmed by 1 base and J by 3 bases, leaving 7 bases between them. CDR1 SGHAT and CDR2 FQNNGV come from the germline V gene. The CDR3 covers 13 residues. Naive CD8 cells comprised CD45RO-negative, CCR7-positively selected cells, excluding terminally differentiated effector memory CD45RA+ cells. Donors were healthy HIV-negative adults without recent acute infections or vaccinations. Turning to this clone: The same CDR3 is also encoded by other DNA sequences in this sample.

Sequenced material: naive CD8+ T cells sorted from blood. This chain joins TRBV11-2 and TRBJ2-7; D tentatively reads TRBD1 or TRBD2 (5 bases each). The TCR was taken from a man between 18 and 35 years old in good health. In DNA form, the CDR3 reads TGTGCCAGCAGCTTAGTTGGGGGCTACGAGCAGTACTTC. This translates into CASSLVGGYEQYF. The full variable domain, in which reference TRBV11-2 and TRBJ2-7 provide the parts outside the CDR3, is EAGVAQSPRYKIIEKRQSVAFWCNPISGHATLYWYQQILGQGPKLLIQFQNNGVVDDSQLPKDRFSAERLKGVDSTLKIQPAKLEDSAVYLCASSLVGGYEQYFGPGTRLTVT.